This T cell receptor (beta chain) originates from a study of tumor-infiltrating lymphocytes in primary liver carcinoma. Unsorted bulk tissue of roughly 17-33 mg yielded co-extracted RNA and DNA. Donors underwent surgery for histopathologically diagnosed primary liver carcinoma. Each tumor sample had over 75% viable tumor cells. The authors made TCR beta cDNA from roughly 480 ng total RNA with a constant-region primer. Sequencing libraries for TCR beta derived from three nested multiplex PCR rounds that used slightly modified ARM-PCR. TRBV1-TRBV30 forward primers and a C-beta reverse primer were used in the first two PCR rounds, which each ran for about 9 cycles. MiXCR was run by TCRdb on the multiplex PCR reads, yielding one entry per CDR3 protein. The sample records approximately 47,000 distinct CDR3 sequences, 60% to 75% being singletons. The table lists this clonotype with a few counts. Antigen: not known. A much larger clone differs from this one at a single base, so this may be a read error. No conserved phenylalanine or tryptophan ends this CDR3, so it is likely a read error.

Regarding the study as a whole: Researchers report that only about 7.5-24% of top clones turned up in all five tumor regions.

The V end lost 3 bases, the J end lost 6 bases, and 15 bases lay between the germline ends. This CDR3 spans 15 amino acids. The sequence was obtained from a man in his forties with primary liver carcinoma and hepatitis B virus infection. Input material: liver tumor tissue from sampling region 3. Documented subset: tumor region T3, left-lateral pole. This rearrangement joins TRBV12-3 or TRBV12-4 to TRBJ1-5; the D is unclear. As DNA, the CDR3 is TGTGCCAGCAGTTTTCGAGGGCCCTGGGGTCAGCCCCAGCATTAT. Amino acid sequence: CASSFRGPWGQPQHY.